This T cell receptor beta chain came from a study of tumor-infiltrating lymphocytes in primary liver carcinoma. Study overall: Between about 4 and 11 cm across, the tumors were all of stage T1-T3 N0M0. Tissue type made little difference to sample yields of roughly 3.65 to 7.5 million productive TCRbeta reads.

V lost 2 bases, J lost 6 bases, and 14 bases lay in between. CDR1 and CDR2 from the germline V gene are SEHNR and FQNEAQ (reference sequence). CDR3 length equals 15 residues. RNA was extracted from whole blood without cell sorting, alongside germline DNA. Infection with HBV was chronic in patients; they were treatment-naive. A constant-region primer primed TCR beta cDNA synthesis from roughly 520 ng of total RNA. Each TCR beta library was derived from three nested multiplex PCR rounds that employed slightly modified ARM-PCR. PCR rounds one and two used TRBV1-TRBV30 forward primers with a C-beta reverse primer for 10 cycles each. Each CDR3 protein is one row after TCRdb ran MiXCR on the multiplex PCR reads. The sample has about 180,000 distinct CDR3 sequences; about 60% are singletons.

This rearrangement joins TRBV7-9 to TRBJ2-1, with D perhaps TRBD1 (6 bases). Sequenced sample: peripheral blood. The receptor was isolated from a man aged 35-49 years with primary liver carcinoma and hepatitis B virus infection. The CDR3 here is CASSLPQGRGNEQFF. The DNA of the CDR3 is TGTGCCAGCAGCTTACCACAGGGTCGAGGCAATGAGCAGTTCTTC.